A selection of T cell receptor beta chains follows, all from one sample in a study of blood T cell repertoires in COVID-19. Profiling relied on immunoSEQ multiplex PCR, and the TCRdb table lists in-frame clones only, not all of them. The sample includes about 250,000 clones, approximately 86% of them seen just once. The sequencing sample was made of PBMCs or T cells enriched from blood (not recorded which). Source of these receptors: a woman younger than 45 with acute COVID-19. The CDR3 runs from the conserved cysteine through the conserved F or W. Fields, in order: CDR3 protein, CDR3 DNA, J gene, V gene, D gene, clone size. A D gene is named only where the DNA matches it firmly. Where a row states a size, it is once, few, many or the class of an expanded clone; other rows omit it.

CDR3aa: CAGQGNTGELFF; CDR3nt: TGTGCCGGTCAGGGGAACACCGGGGAGCTGTTTTTT; j_gene: TRBJ2-2; v_gene: TRBV11-1; d_gene: .; abundance: .
CDR3aa: CASSSRTGGFGYTF; CDR3nt: TGTGCCAGCAGTTCCCGGACAGGGGGCTTTGGCTACACCTTC; j_gene: TRBJ1-2; v_gene: TRBV6-2/TRBV6-3; d_gene: TRBD1; abundance: .
CDR3aa: CASSWGGRGELFF; CDR3nt: TGTGCCAGCAGTTGGGGGGGCCGGGGGGAGCTGTTTTTT; j_gene: TRBJ2-2; v_gene: TRBV12-3/TRBV12-4; d_gene: .; abundance: .
CDR3aa: CASTRAGGNQPQHF; CDR3nt: TGTGCCAGCACCAGGGCGGGAGGCAATCAGCCCCAGCATTTT; j_gene: TRBJ1-5; v_gene: TRBV2; d_gene: .; abundance: .
CDR3aa: CASSLQGYYGYTF; CDR3nt: TGTGCCAGCAGCCTCCAGGGCTACTATGGCTACACCTTC; j_gene: TRBJ1-2; v_gene: TRBV7-2; d_gene: .; abundance: .
CDR3aa: CASSSPLAGGNTDTQYF; CDR3nt: TGTGCCAGCAGCTCCCCCCTAGCGGGGGGAAACACAGATACGCAGTATTTT; j_gene: TRBJ2-3; v_gene: TRBV5-4; d_gene: TRBD2; abundance: .
CDR3aa: CASSPAWTGRNTIYF; CDR3nt: TGTGCCAGCAGCCCAGCCTGGACCGGGAGAAACACCATATATTTT; j_gene: TRBJ1-3; v_gene: TRBV7-2; d_gene: .; abundance: .
CDR3aa: CASSDSEGSPLHF; CDR3nt: TGCGCCAGCAGTGACAGCGAAGGTTCACCCCTCCACTTT; j_gene: TRBJ1-6; v_gene: TRBV10-2; d_gene: .; abundance: .
CDR3aa: CASSEEAASGNTIYF; CDR3nt: TGTGCCAGCAGTGAAGAGGCGGCCTCTGGAAACACCATATATTTT; j_gene: TRBJ1-3; v_gene: TRBV6-1; d_gene: .; abundance: many
CDR3aa: CASSFTGNTEAFF; CDR3nt: TGTGCCAGCAGCTTCACAGGCAACACTGAAGCTTTCTTT; j_gene: TRBJ1-1; v_gene: TRBV11-2; d_gene: .; abundance: .
CDR3aa: CASSGVGGELFF; CDR3nt: TGTGCCAGCAGCGGGGTGGGCGGGGAGCTGTTTTTT; j_gene: TRBJ2-2; v_gene: TRBV27; d_gene: .; abundance: .
CDR3aa: CASSLRWGQGDDEQFF; CDR3nt: TGTGCCAGCAGCTTGCGCTGGGGACAGGGAGACGATGAGCAGTTCTTC; j_gene: TRBJ2-1; v_gene: TRBV5-8; d_gene: TRBD1; abundance: .
CDR3aa: CASSLVRGGGYSPLHF; CDR3nt: TGTGCCAGCAGCTTAGTCAGGGGTGGGGGCTATTCACCCCTCCACTTT; j_gene: TRBJ1-6; v_gene: TRBV7-9; d_gene: .; abundance: .
CDR3aa: CASRQQGASVYEQYF; CDR3nt: TGCGCCAGCAGACAACAGGGGGCTTCGGTCTACGAGCAGTACTTC; j_gene: TRBJ2-7; v_gene: TRBV5-1; d_gene: TRBD1; abundance: .
CDR3aa: CASSRNSNQPQHF; CDR3nt: TGTGCCAGCAGCCGTAATAGCAATCAGCCCCAGCATTTT; j_gene: TRBJ1-5; v_gene: TRBV12-3/TRBV12-4; d_gene: .; abundance: .
CDR3aa: CASSVAATGSSYNEQFF; CDR3nt: TGTGCCAGCAGCGTAGCCGCCACAGGGAGCTCCTACAATGAGCAGTTCTTC; j_gene: TRBJ2-1; v_gene: TRBV9; d_gene: .; abundance: .
CDR3aa: CASSQGLSGNTEAFF; CDR3nt: TGCGCCAGCAGCCAAGGATTGAGTGGGAACACTGAAGCTTTCTTT; j_gene: TRBJ1-1; v_gene: TRBV4-1; d_gene: .; abundance: .
CDR3aa: CAWTPDGSSYEQYF; CDR3nt: TGTGCCTGGACCCCTGACGGGAGCTCCTACGAGCAGTACTTC; j_gene: TRBJ2-7; v_gene: TRBV30; d_gene: .; abundance: .
CDR3aa: CASSLDRDYGYTF; CDR3nt: TGCGCCAGCAGCTTGGACAGGGACTATGGCTACACCTTC; j_gene: TRBJ1-2; v_gene: TRBV5-1; d_gene: .; abundance: few
CDR3aa: CASSPSFSNQPQHF; CDR3nt: TGTGCCAGCAGCCCCTCCTTTAGCAATCAGCCCCAGCATTTT; j_gene: TRBJ1-5; v_gene: TRBV7-9; d_gene: .; abundance: .
CDR3aa: CASSLGQGVTEAFF; CDR3nt: TGTGCCAGCAGCCTCGGGCAGGGTGTCACTGAAGCTTTCTTT; j_gene: TRBJ1-1; v_gene: TRBV5-6; d_gene: .; abundance: .
CDR3aa: CSASGMEGYTF; CDR3nt: TGCAGTGCCTCAGGGATGGAAGGCTACACCTTC; j_gene: TRBJ1-2; v_gene: TRBV20-1; d_gene: .; abundance: .
CDR3aa: CASSSPGQGQHEQFF; CDR3nt: TGTGCCAGCAGTAGCCCCGGACAGGGGCAGCATGAGCAGTTCTTC; j_gene: TRBJ2-1; v_gene: TRBV5-4; d_gene: TRBD1; abundance: once